This TCR beta chain is from a study of blood T cell repertoires in COVID-19. Study-wide context: Donors in the United States, Italy and Spain gave samples during acute or convalescent COVID-19.

Looked up from germline, CDR1 is MNHNS and CDR2 is SASEGT. The V end was cut by 2 bases, the J end by 0 bases, with 7 bases between. The CDR3 length is 14 residues. Only in-frame clones appear in the TCRdb table, and some are missing; sequencing was by immunoSEQ multiplex PCR. The sample includes under 450,000 clones, roughly four fifths of them seen just once. Cohorts were based on clinical histories the participants reported. The genes are TRBV6-1 and TRBJ1-1; D is possibly TRBD1 (6 bases). The material sequenced was PBMCs or T cells enriched from blood (not recorded which). The receptor was isolated from a woman between 45 and 65 years old who had recovered from COVID-19. The CDR3 sequence is CASSETGLNTEAFF. The CDR3 DNA reads as TGTGCCAGCAGTGAAACAGGGCTGAACACTGAAGCTTTCTTT.